This T cell receptor beta chain was identified in a study of CD4 T cells in relation to SARS-CoV-2 and coronaviruses. Some clones are missing from TCRdb's copy, which holds only in-frame ones; the method was immunoSEQ multiplex PCR. The sample includes approximately 20,000 clones, 74% of them seen just once. Deletions cut 4 bases from V and 6 bases from J, with 18 bases between. The CDR3 has 15 amino acids. CDR1 is LNHDA and CDR2 is SQIVND in the germline V gene (reference sequence). This clone was counted between two and nine times. Its specificity is unknown. CD4+ T cells from unexposed donors were obtained before the COVID-19 pandemic (2011-2018). After ten to eleven days of culture, CD4+ T cells were isolated. On days 3 and 7, cultures got half fresh IL-2 medium.

The chain recombines TRBV19 with TRBJ1-2; perhaps TRBD1 as D (5 bases). The receptor was derived from a human donor in good health. Sequencing input: CD4+ T cells from PBMCs, cultured in vitro. CDR3 in amino acids: CASSKPNRNGNGYTF. CDR3 coding DNA: TGTGCCAGTAGTAAGCCCAACAGGAACGGGAATGGCTACACCTTC.